This T cell receptor (beta chain) was obtained from a study of PD-1 blockade in classical Hodgkin lymphoma. Study-level background: The study gave patients nivolumab 3 mg/kg intravenously every 2 weeks.

The germline V and J ends were trimmed by 5 bases and 7 bases, with 17 bases remaining between them. The CDR3 runs to 15 residues. Looked up from germline, CDR1 is PRHDT and CDR2 is FYEKMQ (reference sequence). The time point here: cycle 4 day 1 (C4D1), after five to seven weeks of nivolumab. Each patient relapsed following autologous stem cell transplantation, and prior brentuximab vedotin exposure differed. Remarks on this clone: Antigen unknown.

Study findings and constraints: Researchers reported that CD4+ TCR diversity, though not CD8+, rose significantly by C4D1. Lower baseline TCR diversity marked trial partial responders and progressors.

TCRdb's copy holds only in-frame clones and misses some; the assay was immunoSEQ multiplex PCR. Seen here are some 17,000 clones, over 60% observed once, and the top ten hold 7.8%. The chain carries TRBV13 and TRBJ2-2, with D perhaps TRBD1 (5 bases). The input for sequencing was peripheral blood mononuclear cells (PBMCs), taken before the fourth cycle of nivolumab. The receptor's source is a human donor with classical Hodgkin lymphoma. CDR3 in amino acids: CASSEPTVQGGELFF. The DNA of the CDR3 is TGTGCCAGCAGCGAGCCGACAGTGCAAGGCGGGGAGCTGTTTTTT.